This is a list of T cell receptor beta chains from one sample in a study of cytomegalovirus exposure and HLA in healthy donors. Using immunoSEQ multiplex PCR, the repertoire was profiled, and TCRdb retains in-frame clones only, with some absent. The sample shows roughly 68,000 clones, about three quarters of them seen only once. Sequenced input: PBMCs. The source is a male donor in good health and CMV-seropositive. The CDR3 runs from the conserved cysteine through the conserved F or W. A D gene is named only where the DNA matches it firmly. For some rows the clone size is stated as once, few or many, or as a class when expanded; others skip it.

v_call	d_call	j_call	clone_size	cdr3_aa	cdr3_nt
TRBV4-1	.	TRBJ2-7	.	CASVGDSYEQYF	TGCGCCAGTGTAGGGGACTCCTACGAGCAGTACTTC
TRBV30	.	TRBJ1-6	.	CAWVSSYNSPLHF	TGTGCCTGGGTGAGCTCCTATAATTCACCCCTCCACTTT
TRBV5-1	TRBD1	TRBJ2-1	.	CASSAYRGLHNEQFF	TGCGCCAGCAGCGCCTACAGGGGCCTCCACAATGAGCAGTTCTTC
TRBV9	.	TRBJ2-5	.	CASSSQNQATQYF	TGTGCCAGCAGCTCACAAAACCAGGCGACCCAGTACTTC
TRBV10-3	.	TRBJ2-7	.	CAISEKAGEQYF	TGTGCCATCAGTGAGAAGGCGGGAGAGCAGTACTTC
TRBV30	TRBD1	TRBJ1-4	.	CAWGRGGTATNEKLFF	TGTGCCTGGGGAAGAGGAGGGACAGCAACTAATGAAAAACTGTTTTTT
TRBV7-7	TRBD1	TRBJ2-5	once	CASSLGAGGPETQYF	TGTGCTAGCAGCTTAGGGGCAGGGGGCCCTGAGACCCAGTACTTC
TRBV28	.	TRBJ1-2	.	CASSPRGLGRVELGNYGYTF	TGTGCCAGCAGCCCCCGGGGGTTAGGACGGGTTGAGTTAGGAAACTATGGCTACACCTTC
TRBV6-1	TRBD1	TRBJ1-5	.	CASSEYRGRNQPQHF	TGTGCCAGCAGTGAATACAGGGGACGCAATCAGCCCCAGCATTTT
TRBV4-2	.	TRBJ2-5	.	CASSQEAGLGETQYF	TGTGCCAGCAGCCAAGAGGCAGGGCTCGGAGAGACCCAGTACTTC
TRBV5-1	.	TRBJ2-2	.	CASSLLSGIAPGELFF	TGCGCCAGCAGCTTGCTGTCAGGGATTGCCCCCGGGGAGCTGTTTTTT
TRBV5-1	.	TRBJ2-3	.	CASSLDVRGALLDTQYF	TGCGCCAGCAGCTTGGATGTCCGGGGGGCCCTGTTGGATACGCAGTATTTT
TRBV5-8	.	TRBJ1-3	.	CASSWTQGIGNTIYF	TGTGCCAGCAGCTGGACACAGGGAATTGGAAACACCATATATTTT
TRBV27	TRBD2	TRBJ2-7	.	CASSPPIPLAVIHYEQYF	TGTGCCAGCAGCCCGCCCATCCCTCTAGCGGTGATCCACTACGAGCAGTACTTC
TRBV7-2	.	TRBJ2-7	.	CASSRDSWSEQYF	TGTGCCAGCAGTCGAGACAGTTGGTCCGAGCAGTACTTC
TRBV6-5	TRBD1	TRBJ1-2	few	CASRSTGAGGYTF	TGTGCCAGCAGATCGACAGGGGCGGGTGGCTACACCTTC
TRBV7-2	TRBD1	TRBJ2-5	.	CASSPRGQGETQYF	TGTGCCAGCAGCCCCAGGGGGCAGGGAGAGACCCAGTACTTC
TRBV4-1	.	TRBJ1-2	.	CASSHQGRGYGYTF	TGCGCCAGCAGCCATCAGGGACGGGGGTATGGCTACACCTTC
TRBV19	.	TRBJ1-5	few	CASSTLGRRGVIGQPQHF	TGTGCCAGTAGTACCTTAGGGAGACGGGGGGTGATAGGCCAGCCCCAGCATTTT
TRBV7-6	TRBD1	TRBJ1-5	few	CASSEFGQGAAQPQHF	TGTGCCAGCAGCGAGTTCGGACAGGGGGCGGCTCAGCCCCAGCATTTT
TRBV18	TRBD2	TRBJ2-3	.	CASSPGTSGAYTDTQYF	TGTGCCAGCTCACCCGGGACTAGCGGGGCCTACACAGATACGCAGTATTTT
TRBV4-2	.	TRBJ1-4	.	CASSQVGDTLEKLFF	TGTGCCAGCAGCCAAGTAGGGGACACGTTAGAAAAACTGTTTTTT
TRBV30	.	TRBJ1-2	.	CAWSPRGSYGYTF	TGTGCCTGGAGTCCCCGGGGGAGCTATGGCTACACCTTC
TRBV15	TRBD1	TRBJ1-6	few	CASSRDSRGAFSPLHF	TGTGCCAGCAGCAGAGACTCCAGGGGGGCGTTTTCACCCCTCCACTTT
TRBV5-1	.	TRBJ1-1	.	CASSPGTGNTEAFF	TGCGCCAGCAGCCCAGGGACTGGGAACACTGAAGCTTTCTTT
TRBV2	.	TRBJ1-6	.	CASSEARAFYNSPLHF	TGTGCCAGCAGTGAAGCGCGCGCATTTTATAATTCACCCCTCCACTTT
TRBV28	.	TRBJ1-2	few	CAIANEALEGYTF	TGTGCCATCGCTAATGAGGCGCTAGAGGGCTACACCTTC
TRBV5-1	.	TRBJ1-2	.	CASSLDRNRGYTF	TGCGCCAGCAGCTTGGACCGGAACAGGGGCTACACCTTC
TRBV6-6	.	TRBJ2-2	.	CASSQPEFANTGELFF	TGTGCCAGCAGTCAGCCGGAGTTCGCGAACACCGGGGAGCTGTTTTTT
TRBV30	TRBD1	TRBJ1-4	.	CAWSYGTENEKLFF	TGTGCCTGGAGTTACGGGACAGAGAATGAAAAACTGTTTTTT
TRBV6-4	TRBD2	TRBJ2-3	.	CASSDSERGDTDTQYF	TGTGCCAGCAGTGACTCAGAGCGGGGGGATACAGATACGCAGTATTTT
TRBV6-6	TRBD1	TRBJ1-1	.	CASSLNGERRDRKAFF	TGTGCCAGCAGTTTAAATGGGGAACGGAGGGACAGGAAAGCTTTCTTT
TRBV6-6	.	TRBJ2-7	.	CASTPAATVHEQYF	TGTGCCAGCACCCCGGCCGCGACAGTGCACGAGCAGTACTTC
TRBV2	.	TRBJ1-5	.	CASRSFSNQPQHF	TGTGCCAGCAGATCATTTAGCAATCAGCCCCAGCATTTT
TRBV7-9	.	TRBJ1-5	.	CASSLPGAGQPQHF	TGTGCCAGCAGCTTACCAGGGGCGGGTCAGCCCCAGCATTTT
TRBV28	.	TRBJ1-2	few	CASSRAGFNYGYTF	TGTGCCAGCAGCCGCGCAGGGTTTAACTATGGCTACACCTTC
TRBV6-5	.	TRBJ2-1	.	CASSYHLNGLEQFF	TGTGCCAGCAGTTACCATCTCAACGGTCTTGAGCAGTTCTTC
TRBV9	.	TRBJ2-6	.	CASSTRQAGANVLTF	TGTGCCAGCAGCACCCGACAGGCCGGGGCCAACGTCCTGACTTTC
TRBV15	.	TRBJ1-5	.	CATSRGGGLDSNQPQHF	TGTGCCACCAGCAGAGGTGGAGGGCTAGATAGCAATCAGCCCCAGCATTTT
TRBV7-2	TRBD1	TRBJ1-3	few	CASSPAGTGSGNTIYF	TGTGCCAGCAGCCCAGCAGGGACAGGGTCCGGAAACACCATATATTTT
TRBV6-6	.	TRBJ2-7	.	CASSYSSSYEQYF	TGTGCCAGCAGTTACTCCAGCTCCTACGAGCAGTACTTC
TRBV6-6	.	TRBJ1-4	few	CATFNPPLFF	TGTGCCACCTTTAATCCCCCACTGTTTTTT
TRBV7-9	.	TRBJ2-4	.	CASSPGSKNIQYF	TGTGCCAGCAGCCCGGGTAGCAAAAACATTCAGTACTTC
TRBV2	.	TRBJ1-1	.	CASSFSENTEAFF	TGTGCCAGCAGTTTCTCAGAGAACACTGAAGCTTTCTTT
TRBV6-5	.	TRBJ2-7	.	CASSGQMLGSYEQYF	TGTGCCAGCAGTGGACAGATGCTCGGATCCTACGAGCAGTACTTC
TRBV9	.	TRBJ2-3	.	CASSDGLRIDTQYF	TGTGCCAGCAGCGATGGGCTTCGGATTGATACGCAGTATTTT
TRBV7-9	.	TRBJ2-5	.	CASSEVRYQETQYF	TGTGCCAGCAGCGAAGTGAGGTACCAAGAGACCCAGTACTTC
TRBV4-2	.	TRBJ2-7	few	CASSQDLTEPTYEQYF	TGTGCCAGCAGCCAAGATCTAACGGAGCCTACCTACGAGCAGTACTTC
TRBV27	TRBD1	TRBJ1-4	.	CASSRTGGYEKLFF	TGTGCCAGCAGTCGGACAGGGGGCTATGAAAAACTGTTTTTT
TRBV5-4	.	TRBJ2-7	.	CASSPWDSRLYEQYF	TGTGCCAGCAGCCCGTGGGACTCCCGGCTTTACGAGCAGTACTTC
TRBV7-9	.	TRBJ1-3	.	CASKTGHLSSGNTIYF	TGTGCCAGCAAAACGGGACACCTGAGCTCTGGAAACACCATATATTTT
TRBV4-2	.	TRBJ2-7	.	CASSQDRRGGVYEQYF	TGTGCCAGCAGCCAAGATCGGAGGGGTGGGGTCTACGAGCAGTACTTC
TRBV5-5	.	TRBJ2-7	.	CASSPPGNDEQYF	TGTGCCAGCAGCCCCCCAGGGAACGACGAGCAGTACTTC
TRBV11-2	TRBD1	TRBJ1-2	few	CASSLDRGHGYTF	TGTGCCAGCAGCTTGGACAGGGGGCATGGCTACACCTTC
TRBV2	.	TRBJ1-5	.	CASNEGTYSNQPQHF	TGTGCCAGCAACGAAGGGACATATAGCAATCAGCCCCAGCATTTT
TRBV7-2	.	TRBJ1-2	.	CASSPQSGGLNYGYTF	TGTGCCAGCAGCCCACAGTCGGGGGGGCTTAACTATGGCTACACCTTC
TRBV14	TRBD2	TRBJ2-3	.	CASSQGRTSGGAYEDTQYF	TGTGCCAGCAGCCAGGGCCGGACTAGCGGGGGGGCCTACGAAGATACGCAGTATTTT
TRBV30	TRBD2	TRBJ2-5	once	CAWKRLAVQETQYF	TGTGCCTGGAAGCGACTAGCGGTGCAAGAGACCCAGTACTTC
TRBV2	.	TRBJ1-6	once	CASSEEGSSPLHF	TGTGCCAGCAGTGAGGAAGGGAGTTCACCCCTCCACTTT
TRBV7-3	.	TRBJ2-3	.	CASSSSLTDTQYF	TGTGCCAGCAGTTCCTCCCTTACAGATACGCAGTATTTT